The clone carrying this T cell receptor (beta chain) showed up many times. The sample belongs to a study of T cells in Graves' hyperthyroidism and ophthalmopathy. This CDR3 spans 11 amino acids. The V gene lost 4 bases and the J gene lost 7 bases, with 7 bases spanning the gap. There were TCR beta CDR3 regions amplified from RNA transcripts. In the first-round RT-PCR of the TCR CDR3, the HTBI primer set was used. A single record per CDR3 protein comes from TCRdb applying MiXCR to the multiplex PCR reads. Counted here are approximately 380,000 distinct CDR3 sequences, around a sixth occurring once; the ten biggest clones make up 40% to 45%.

Input material: blood. This receptor was obtained from a young man with Graves' ophthalmopathy. V usage is TRBV12-3 or TRBV12-4 and J usage is TRBJ1-1; D uncertain. The CDR3 protein is CASSSYDEAFF. The CDR3 region has the DNA TGTGCCAGCAGTTCGTACGATGAAGCTTTCTTT.